This T cell receptor beta chain was obtained from a study of breast tumors, draining lymph nodes, adjacent tissues. Axillary draining lymph nodes of breast cancer patients supplied the node samples. Germline loops: CDR1 MNHEY, CDR2 SVGAGI. V trimming: 5 bases; J trimming: 7 bases; junction bases outside the gene matches: 14. This CDR3 comprises 17 residues. TCRdb independently ran MiXCR on the multiplex PCR reads; one entry per CDR3 protein. The table shows fewer than 300,000 distinct CDR3 sequences, with about 32% occurring only once. In this sample, this clonotype turned up a few times. The genes are TRBV6-5 and TRBJ2-7; 13 bases align to TRBD2. This TCR derives from a female donor with breast cancer. Some clones in this sample may be carry-over from other donors' samples. The sequencing sample was made of axillary lymph node tissue. In DNA form, the CDR3 reads TGTGCCAGCAGTCCCGGACTAGCGGGAGTCGGGAGTGGGGAGCAGTACTTC. This sequence encodes CASSPGLAGVGSGEQYF.